This TCR beta chain was recorded in a study of patients and donors after allogeneic stem cell transplantation. MiXCR was run by TCRdb on the RT-PCR reads, yielding one entry per CDR3 protein. The data contain 920,000 or so distinct CDR3 sequences, more than 15% of them singletons. Trimming removed 6 bases at V and 5 bases at J, with 13 bases between. CDR3 size: 13 residues. This clonotype has a count of ten or more. The sequence came from a human donor who was either an allogeneic HSCT recipient or a stem cell or donor lymphocyte infusion donor (not recorded which). It is not recorded whose cells these are; they may come from a transplant donor. Sequencing was performed on blood, either unsorted or a sorted T cell fraction (not recorded which). The chain uses TRBV12-3 or TRBV12-4 and TRBJ1-1; D possibly corresponds to TRBD1 (5 bases). CDR3: CASSRVSITEAFF. Here the CDR3 DNA reads TGTGCCAGCAGCAGGGTATCTATTACTGAAGCTTTCTTT.